This record covers a single T cell receptor beta chain. Its antigen is unknown. The data originate from a study of cytotoxic CD8 clonotypes in ibrutinib-treated CLL. The overall study: Specimens for response were gathered following a median around eleven months of therapy, spanning 6 to 36.

Produced via immunoSEQ multiplex PCR; TCRdb's table is partial and in-frame only. Altogether 150,000 or so clones are present, 70% to 80% being singletons, with the ten largest covering roughly 13%. Germline V gene data show CDR1 as SGHTS and CDR2 as YDEGEE. The V gene lost 2 bases and the J gene lost 3 bases, with 14 bases spanning the gap. The CDR3 has 15 residues. Findings of the study overall: Contraction or stability on treatment characterized the public clonotypes, which were uncommon.

The TCR was taken from a human donor with chronic lymphocytic leukemia. This rearrangement joins TRBV5-8 to TRBJ1-1; perhaps TRBD1 as D (5 bases). The sequencing used PBMCs, collected after 12 months of ibrutinib treatment. The CDR3 DNA reads TGTGCCAGCAGCTTAGGTATAGTGGGGGACACTGAAGCTTTCTTT. Encoded protein: CASSLGIVGDTEAFF.